Listed here are 15 T cell receptor beta chains from one sample, sequenced in a study of early T cells in non-severe SARS-CoV-2 infection. TCRdb re-called the 5' RACE reads with MiXCR, one entry per CDR3 protein. The sample holds approximately 70,000 distinct CDR3 sequences; over 10% are singletons and the top ten take about 5.8%. The sample consisted of whole blood, taken at baseline. The receptors were gathered from an adult who was a healthcare worker with PCR-confirmed SARS-CoV-2 infection or an uninfected control (not recorded which).

In this sample, this clonotype turned up a few times. This CDR3 is CASNPGQGLSTEAFF. In DNA, the CDR3 is TGTGCCAGCAACCCCGGACAGGGACTGAGCACTGAAGCTTTCTTT. V is TRBV9 and J is TRBJ1-1, with TRBD1 matching 8 bases. The trim removed 6 bases at V and 4 bases at J, leaving 11 bases unmatched. Germline V CDR1 and CDR2: SGDLS, YYNGEE. The CDR3 loop spans 15 amino acids.

The chain joins TRBV7-2 to TRBJ2-3; D unresolved. In germline, CDR1 is SGHTA, CDR2 FQGNSA. The CDR3 is made up of 12 amino acids. The germline V and J ends were trimmed by 5 bases and 4 bases, with 7 bases remaining between them. CDR3 bases: TGTGCCAGCAGCCCACCCGCAGATACGCAGTATTTT. It translates to CASSPPADTQYF.

V is TRBV7-3 and J is TRBJ2-2, with 8 bases fitting TRBD2. CDR3 length: 15 residues. CDR1 and CDR2 (germline): SGHTA, FQGTGA. Losses at the gene ends were 6 bases for V and 5 bases for J; bases not matched to a gene: 8. CDR3 loop: CASSRSGSGTGELFF. CDR3 nucleotide sequence: TGTGCCAGCAGTAGGAGCGGGAGTGGTACCGGGGAGCTGTTTTTT.

The chain links TRBV6-5 to TRBJ1-1; tentative D call: TRBD1 (6 bases). CDR3 length equals 13 residues. The V end lost 6 bases, the J end lost 2 bases, and 10 bases lay between the germline ends. Germline V gene lookup returns CDR1 MNHEY and CDR2 SVGAGI. This chain's CDR3 is CASRRDTNTEAFF. The CDR3 DNA sequence: TGTGCCAGCAGGCGGGACACCAACACTGAAGCTTTCTTT.

The sample holds many counts of this clonotype. The chain combines TRBV6-4 with TRBJ2-3, with 8 bases identical to TRBD2. V lost 2 bases, J lost 5 bases, and 6 bases stayed unmatched. There are 15 residues in the CDR3. Germline CDR1 is MRHNA and CDR2 is SNTAGT. DNA of the CDR3: TGTGCCAGCAGTGACCAAGCGGGAGAGGTAGATACGCAGTATTTT. It specifies CASSDQAGEVDTQYF.

The chain is built from TRBV30 and TRBJ1-5, with TRBD1 matching 8 bases. V was clipped by 0 bases and J by 0 bases; unmatched bases: 10. The germline V gene encodes CDR1 GTSNPN and CDR2 SVGIG (reference sequence). The CDR3 spans 18 residues. The CDR3 nucleotides are TGTGCCTGGAGTGTACAGGGGGTTCCCTCTTATAGCAATCAGCCCCAGCATTTT. Residues: CAWSVQGVPSYSNQPQHF.

This clonotype was picked up a small number of times. CDR3 loop: CASSRGPATYEQYF. CDR3 sequence (DNA): TGTGCCAGCAGCCGAGGACCGGCCACCTACGAGCAGTACTTC. The chain recombines TRBV14 with TRBJ2-7; D is undetermined. V was trimmed by 4 bases and J by 2 bases, leaving 12 bases between them. The CDR3 is 14 residues long. Germline CDR1 and CDR2: SGHDN and FVKESK.

This clonotype was detected only a few times. V and J are TRBV7-2 and TRBJ2-7; the match to TRBD2 covers 16 bases. CDR1 is SGHTA, CDR2 FQGNSA, per germline. CDR3 length equals 18 residues. The junction had 7 bases not matched to a gene; V was cut back by 2 bases and J by 3 bases. The CDR3 sequence: CASSLRGLAGGPLYEQYF. CDR3 in DNA: TGTGCCAGCAGCTTACGGGGACTAGCGGGAGGGCCTCTCTACGAGCAGTACTTC.

The table lists this clonotype with many counts. The chain recombines TRBV2 with TRBJ2-5; D might be TRBD1 (6 bases). V lost 6 bases and J 2 bases, leaving 13 bases between the germline ends. Germline V gene sequence: CDR1 SNHLY, CDR2 FYNNEI. The CDR3 is made up of 14 amino acids. The DNA of the CDR3 is TGTGCCAGCAGCGAAAGGACAGTTCAAGAGACCCAGTACTTC. Amino acids: CASSERTVQETQYF. Combining the CDR3 with reference TRBV2 and TRBJ2-5 gives the whole variable domain EPEVTQTPSHQVTQMGQEVILRCVPISNHLYFYWYRQILGQKVEFLVSFYNNEISEKSEIFDDQFSVERPDGSNFTLKIRSTKLEDSAMYFCASSERTVQETQYFGPGTRLLVL.

This clonotype was detected only a few times. The chain links TRBV14 to TRBJ1-1; D remains ambiguous. The CDR3 is made up of 14 amino acids. Per the germline V gene, CDR1 is SGHDN and CDR2 is FVKESK. Deletions cut 1 base from V and 2 bases from J, with 8 bases between. CDR3 region: CASSQVGPNTEAFF. CDR3 sequence (DNA): TGTGCCAGCAGCCAAGTAGGGCCTAACACTGAAGCTTTCTTT.

This clonotype showed up just a few times. The chain uses TRBV6-1 and TRBJ1-2; 9 positions agree with TRBD1. CDR1 is MNHNS, CDR2 SASEGT, per germline. Unmatched junction bases numbered 5, after V lost 8 bases and J lost 4 bases. The CDR3 covers 13 residues. CDR3 bases: TGTGCCAGCCTTTCGACAGGGGGCTATGGCTACACCTTC. As protein: CASLSTGGYGYTF.

This clonotype has a handful of counts. The rearrangement links TRBV11-2 to TRBJ2-7; D uncertain. Germline V gene data show CDR1 as SGHAT and CDR2 as FQNNGV. Trimming took 4 bases from V and 3 from J, leaving 7 bases between them. The CDR3 length is 12 residues. The CDR3 here is CASSSYSYEQYF. CDR3 coding DNA: TGTGCCAGCAGCTCCTATAGCTACGAGCAGTACTTC.

The genes are TRBV7-9 and TRBJ1-1; perhaps TRBD1 as D (5 bases). Trimming shortened V by 3 bases and J by 4 bases, and 6 bases separated the two germline ends. CDR1 is SEHNR and CDR2 is FQNEAQ in the germline V gene (reference sequence). The CDR3 loop spans 12 amino acids. CDR3 DNA sequence: TGTGCCAGCAGCTTTCAGGGCACTGAAGCTTTCTTT. As protein: CASSFQGTEAFF.

The chain recombines TRBV7-3 with TRBJ2-5, with 8 bases matching TRBD2. Per the germline V gene, CDR1 is SGHTA and CDR2 is FQGTGA. The CDR3 is 16 amino acids. The ends lost 6 bases at V and 2 bases at J; junction bases unmatched: 11. CDR3 DNA: TGTGCCAGCAGTTCAGGACCAACTAGCGGACAAGAGACCCAGTACTTC. It specifies CASSSGPTSGQETQYF.

This clonotype appeared a few times. This chain uses TRBV20-1 with TRBJ2-3, with 8 positions matching TRBD2. Trimming cost V 0 bases and J 4 bases; bases outside gene matches: 3. Germline lookup yields CDR1 DFQATT and CDR2 SNEGSKA (reference sequence). This CDR3 has 14 residues. The CDR3 region has the DNA TGCAGTGCTAGAGATGGACTAGCCCCAGATACGCAGTATTTT. It specifies CSARDGLAPDTQYF.